The clone carrying this T cell receptor (beta chain) occurred once. Antigen unknown. The data were obtained in a study of T cell responses to AZD1222 COVID-19 vaccine. Study findings and constraints: Mostly white British, mostly female donors; authors suggested clonal diversity may be underestimated. Mapped onto spike, vaccine-associated CD4 TCRs spanned it and were dominant at 160-218 and 743-854. Only five to seven individuals given AZD1222 were seropositive at baseline.

Profiling relied on immunoSEQ multiplex PCR, and the TCRdb table lists in-frame clones only, not all of them. The table lists 100,000 to 150,000 clones, roughly 90% of them singletons. The V gene lost 0 bases and the J gene lost 6 bases, with 8 bases spanning the gap. Germline values: CDR1 GTSNPN, CDR2 SVGIG (reference sequence). CDR3 length: 13 residues. Material: peripheral blood, obtained 28 days after the second AZD1222 dose. The chain recombines TRBV30 with TRBJ1-4; D is possibly TRBD1 (5 bases). The receptor's source is an adult who received the AZD1222 COVID-19 vaccine. The CDR3 spells CAWSVSRDEKLFF. In nucleotides, the CDR3 is TGTGCCTGGAGTGTTTCCAGGGATGAAAAACTGTTTTTT.